The TCR beta chain under discussion was sequenced for a study of blood T cell repertoires in COVID-19. Study overall: Spain, Italy and the United States supplied samples that represented acute and convalescent COVID-19. T cells, B-cell-depleted T cells, or PBMCs supplied cDNA or gDNA.

Germline V lookup: CDR1 KGHDR, CDR2 SFDVKD. The CDR3 runs to 18 residues. J was trimmed by 5 bases and V by 4 bases; bases with no gene match: 15. In the authors' methods: Researchers report that nucleated cell counts were estimated from reference gene primer amplification. The data were produced by immunoSEQ multiplex PCR, yet TCRdb's version contains in-frame clones alone and is incomplete. The DNA was the basis for D and trimming; V, J and clone size are from that table. The sample has approximately 150,000 clones; approximately 88% are singletons. The V and J genes are TRBV24-1 and TRBJ2-2; 7 positions agree with TRBD1. The receptor was isolated from a man between 70 and 80 years old with active COVID-19. Specimen: peripheral blood. CDR3 protein: CATSERNIRTGVTGELFF. The CDR3 DNA follows: TGTGCCACCAGTGAGAGAAACATTAGGACAGGCGTAACCGGGGAGCTGTTTTTT.